Shown below are 29 T cell receptor beta chains from a single sample sequenced in a study of OX40 agonist ivuxolimab in advanced cancers. Sequencing used immunoSEQ multiplex PCR; TCRdb keeps in-frame clones, though not all of them. The profile shows approximately 84,000 clones, about 86% of them singletons. The sequencing here drew on CD4+ or CD8+ T cells sorted from blood, taken in a trial of the OX40 agonist ivuxolimab. These receptors were obtained from an adult with an advanced solid tumor such as melanoma, head and neck, liver or kidney cancer.

The genes are TRBV5-4 and TRBJ1-5, with D hard to call. CDR1 and CDR2 from the germline V gene are SGHNT and YYREEE (reference sequence). The CDR3 totals 14 residues. V was cut by 4 bases and J by 1 base, with 9 bases left in between. CDR3 DNA: TGTGCCAGCAGCCTCCTTGAAAGCAATCAGCCCCAGCATTTT. Protein: CASSLLESNQPQHF.

In this sample, this clone turned up once. The V call is TRBV2, the J call TRBJ2-2; possible D gene TRBD2, 5 bases. V was cut by 7 bases and J by 0 bases, with 15 bases left in between. Germline CDR1 SNHLY, CDR2 FYNNEI. The CDR3 covers 16 residues. The DNA of the CDR3 is TGTGCCAGCAAAAGACGGGCGGGTGCGAACACCGGGGAGCTGTTTTTT. Amino acid sequence: CASKRRAGANTGELFF.

This rearrangement joins TRBV5-4 to TRBJ1-1, with D perhaps TRBD1 (5 bases). Germline-derived CDR1 and CDR2 are SGHNT and YYREEE (reference sequence). The CDR3 sequence is 17 residues long. Trimming took 4 bases from V and 4 from J, leaving 23 bases between them. The DNA of the CDR3 is TGTGCCAGCAGCAACCTATTACAGGTTTTGGGGGGCACTGAAGCTTTCTTT. Its protein product is CASSNLLQVLGGTEAFF. Looking up the rest from reference TRBV5-4 and TRBJ1-1 gives the full variable domain: ETGVTQSPTHLIKTRGQQVTLRCSSQSGHNTVSWYQQALGQGPQFIFQYYREEENGRGNFPPRFSGLQFPNYSSELNVNALELDDSALYLCASSNLLQVLGGTEAFFGQGTRLTVV.

The CDR3, as DNA: TGCGCCAGCAGCCTAACAGGGTCAGGGGGCTACACCTTC. Its protein is CASSLTGSGGYTF. This sequence joins TRBV4-1 and TRBJ1-2, with D perhaps TRBD1 (6 bases). V was shortened by 4 bases and J by 8 bases, with 14 bases between the two germline ends. In germline, CDR1 is MGHRA, CDR2 YSYEKL. CDR3 length equals 13 residues.

The chain couples TRBV11-1 to TRBJ2-7; D is unresolved. The CDR3 has 15 residues. Germline V gene lookup returns CDR1 SGHAT and CDR2 FQDESV (reference sequence). V was pared by 6 bases and J by 1 base, with 16 bases between. CDR3 residues: CASSTEAGSSYEQYF. The DNA of the CDR3 is TGTGCCAGCAGTACTGAGGCAGGTTCTTCCTACGAGCAGTACTTC.

This chain uses TRBV28 with TRBJ2-3; TRBD2 is a possible D gene (7 bases). Looked up from germline, CDR1 is MDHEN and CDR2 is SYDVKM. V lost 3 bases, J lost 3 bases, and 16 bases lay in between. CDR3 length equals 16 residues. CDR3 region: CASSLNAAGATDTQYF. Here the CDR3 DNA reads TGTGCCAGCAGTTTGAACGCGGCGGGGGCTACAGATACGCAGTATTTT.

As DNA, the CDR3 is TGTGCCAGCTCACCTACAACTCAGGGGGTTCGGGCCAACGTCCTGACTTTC. Amino acid sequence: CASSPTTQGVRANVLTF. V is TRBV18 and J is TRBJ2-6, with 7 bases matching TRBD1. The CDR3 loop spans 17 amino acids. V shed 3 bases, J shed 5 bases, and the junction held 10 bases outside the gene matches. Germline CDR1 reads KGHSH; CDR2 reads LQKENI.

The chain has TRBV18 and TRBJ1-2, with D unresolved. The CDR3 runs 15 residues. The germline V and J ends were trimmed by 3 bases and 1 base, with 12 bases remaining between them. Germline CDR1 reads KGHSH; CDR2 reads LQKENI. In DNA, the CDR3 is TGTGCCAGCTCACCGAGGCCAGACCATAACTATGGCTACACCTTC. It yields the protein CASSPRPDHNYGYTF.

V is TRBV18 and J is TRBJ1-1, with D possibly matching TRBD1 (6 bases). Trimming removed 0 bases at V and 5 bases at J, with 13 bases between. The CDR3 extends over 15 amino acids. Germline V CDR1 and CDR2: KGHSH, LQKENI. The CDR3 loop reads CASSPPGGVRTEAFF. Written as DNA, the CDR3 is TGTGCCAGCTCACCACCGGGGGGCGTAAGGACTGAAGCTTTCTTT.

The CDR3: CASSVGTGVSEETQYF. DNA for the CDR3: TGTGCCAGCAGCGTAGGGACAGGGGTGTCGGAAGAGACCCAGTACTTC. The genes are TRBV9 and TRBJ2-5; 9 nucleotides line up with TRBD1. The CDR3 sequence is 16 residues long. Germline V gene data show CDR1 as SGDLS and CDR2 as YYNGEE. The ends lost 0 bases at V and 3 bases at J; junction bases unmatched: 6.

This clone was seen a few times. This chain joins TRBV28 and TRBJ2-4; D unresolved. Germline-derived CDR1 and CDR2 are MDHEN and SYDVKM. This CDR3 is built from 10 residues. The V end lost 7 bases, the J end lost 13 bases, and 11 bases lay between the germline ends. The CDR3: CASNSSPQYF. CDR3 DNA sequence: TGTGCCAGCAACTCTAGTCCCCAGTACTTC.

The V and J genes are TRBV11-2 and TRBJ2-2; 8 bases line up with TRBD2. CDR1 and CDR2 (germline): SGHAT, FQNNGV. The trim removed 2 bases at V and 5 bases at J, leaving 1 base unmatched. This CDR3 has 14 residues. DNA of the CDR3: TGTGCCAGCAGCTTATTAGCGGGAACCGGGGAGCTGTTTTTT. Amino acids: CASSLLAGTGELFF.

The CDR3 DNA sequence: TGTGCCAGCAGTGGGGCGGACGGAAATGAGCAGTTCTTC. It specifies CASSGADGNEQFF. This chain joins TRBV28 and TRBJ2-1; TRBD1 might be the D (5 bases). Between the trimmed V and J ends, which lost 5 bases and 7 bases, there was a span of 12 bases. Germline V CDR1 and CDR2: MDHEN, SYDVKM. The CDR3 extends over 13 amino acids.

This sequence joins TRBV28 and TRBJ2-1; D not resolved. The CDR3 contains 14 residues. Trimming took 2 bases from V and 8 from J, leaving 13 bases between them. In germline, CDR1 is MDHEN, CDR2 SYDVKM. In nucleotides, the CDR3 is TGTGCCAGCAGTTTACCCCCTCTAGAATATGAGCAGTTCTTC. Translating it yields CASSLPPLEYEQFF.

This CDR3 reads CASSTRGDTQYF. The CDR3 DNA reads TGTGCCAGCAGTACTAGGGGAGATACGCAGTATTTT. The chain couples TRBV2 to TRBJ2-3; D assignment may be TRBD1 or TRBD2 (5 bases each). This CDR3 region has 12 residues. CDR1 is SNHLY, CDR2 FYNNEI, per germline. V lost 5 bases and J lost 5, with 8 bases in between.

This chain links TRBV7-2 with TRBJ1-1; 7 bases agree with TRBD1. This CDR3 has 15 amino acids. The V and J ends lost 6 bases and 1 base, in that order; junction bases with no gene match: 8. Germline V gene data show CDR1 as SGHTA and CDR2 as FQGNSA. The CDR3 spells CASSSGQTTNTEAFF. DNA for the CDR3: TGTGCCAGCAGTTCGGGACAGACCACGAACACTGAAGCTTTCTTT.

The chain joins TRBV15 to TRBJ1-5; TRBD1 matches 9 bases. Trimming cost V 0 bases and J 6 bases; bases outside gene matches: 6. The CDR3 consists of 16 residues. Germline CDR1 LNHNV, CDR2 YYDKDF (reference sequence). The CDR3 nucleotides read TGTGCCACCAGCAGAGATCTGACAGGGGGGGCTCAGCCCCAGCATTTT. It yields the protein CATSRDLTGGAQPQHF.

The rearrangement joins TRBV2 to TRBJ2-3; 10 bases line up with TRBD2. The germline CDR1 and CDR2 sequences are SNHLY and FYNNEI. V shed 7 bases, J shed 2 bases, and the junction held 3 bases outside the gene matches. The CDR3 loop spans 14 amino acids. The CDR3 nucleotides read TGTGCCAGCAAACTAGCGGGGTACACAGATACGCAGTATTTT. Its protein product is CASKLAGYTDTQYF.

This rearrangement joins TRBV6-1 to TRBJ1-1, with D unclear. CDR1 and CDR2 from the germline V gene are MNHNS and SASEGT. The CDR3 contains 12 residues. V lost 8 bases, J lost 7 bases, and 14 bases lay in between. The CDR3 DNA sequence: TGTGCCAGCGGCGGACGGAGAAATGAAGCTTTCTTT. This sequence encodes CASGGRRNEAFF.

This clone is a singleton in its sample. This chain joins TRBV9 and TRBJ2-3, with unresolved D. The CDR3 totals 15 residues. Germline-derived CDR1 and CDR2 are SGDLS and YYNGEE. Deletions cut 0 bases from V and 0 bases from J, with 8 bases between. In DNA form, the CDR3 reads TGTGCCAGCAGCGTAGGGGTGGGGAGCACAGATACGCAGTATTTT. Amino acids: CASSVGVGSTDTQYF. Using reference TRBV9 and TRBJ2-3 for the parts outside the CDR3, the full variable domain is DSGVTQTPKHLITATGQRVTLRCSPRSGDLSVYWYQQSLDQGLQFLIQYYNGEERAKGNILERFSAQQFPDLHSELNLSSLELGDSALYFCASSVGVGSTDTQYFGPGTRLTVL.

V usage is TRBV7-9 and J usage is TRBJ1-3; D is perhaps TRBD1 (6 bases). The V gene's germline CDR1 is SEHNR and CDR2 FQNEAQ (reference sequence). The V end lost 6 bases, the J end lost 3 bases, and 15 bases lay between the germline ends. The CDR3 extends over 15 amino acids. CDR3 nucleotide sequence: TGTGCCAGCAGAGGGGGGTCTTCGGATGGAAACACCATATATTTT. It codes for CASRGGSSDGNTIYF. The whole variable domain, filled in from reference TRBV7-9 and TRBJ1-3, reads DTGVSQNPRHKITKRGQNVTFRCDPISEHNRLYWYRQTLGQGPEFLTYFQNEAQLEKSRLLSDRFSAERPKGSFSTLEIQRTEQGDSAMYLCASRGGSSDGNTIYFGEGSWLTVV.

CDR3 residues: CASSEIRRAASNQPQHF. Here the CDR3 DNA reads TGTGCCAGCAGTGAAATTCGAAGGGCCGCCTCCAATCAGCCCCAGCATTTT. The genes are TRBV6-1 and TRBJ1-5, with D hard to call. Between the trimmed V and J ends, which lost 2 bases and 3 bases, there was a span of 17 bases. The CDR3 is made up of 17 amino acids. Germline CDR1 and CDR2: MNHNS and SASEGT.

In DNA, the CDR3 is TGTGCCAGCAGTTTATTGATCCCACGGGACAGCTACGAGCAGTACTTC. Protein: CASSLLIPRDSYEQYF. The chain is built from TRBV27 and TRBJ2-7, with TRBD1 matching 7 bases. Germline CDR1 reads MNHEY; CDR2 reads SMNVEV (reference sequence). The J segment lost 3 bases and the V segment lost 1 base, leaving 9 bases of the junction unmatched. The CDR3 totals 16 residues.

Here the CDR3 DNA reads TGTGCCTGGAGTCGGGACAGACCCTACGAGCAGTACTTC. Translated, it gives CAWSRDRPYEQYF. The V and J genes are TRBV30 and TRBJ2-7, with 7 nucleotides matching TRBD1. This CDR3 comprises 13 residues. V shed 2 bases and J 2 bases; nucleotides not matched to a gene: 3. Per germline, CDR1 GTSNPN and CDR2 SVGIG (reference sequence).

The J gene is TRBJ2-5, the V gene TRBV9; 7 nucleotides line up with TRBD1. The CDR3 consists of 13 residues. The V gene end was trimmed by 4 bases and the J gene end by 3 bases; junction bases not matched to a gene: 3. Per germline, CDR1 SGDLS and CDR2 YYNGEE. The CDR3 loop is CASSPGTEETQYF. The CDR3, as DNA: TGTGCCAGCAGCCCGGGGACAGAAGAGACCCAGTACTTC.

The rearrangement uses TRBV7-9 and TRBJ2-7; 8 nucleotides align to TRBD1. There are 14 residues in the CDR3. Germline CDR1 reads SEHNR; CDR2 reads FQNEAQ (reference sequence). V dropped 6 bases and J dropped 5; count of bases not matched to a gene: 9. CDR3 loop: CASRLTGETDEQYF. In DNA form, the CDR3 reads TGTGCCAGCAGGTTGACAGGGGAGACGGACGAGCAGTACTTC.

The V and J genes are TRBV5-1 and TRBJ1-3; D might be TRBD1 (5 bases). V was pared by 0 bases and J by 2 bases, with 9 bases between. From germline, CDR1 is SGHRS and CDR2 YFSETQ. The length of the CDR3 is 15 residues. As DNA, the CDR3 is TGCGCCAGCAGCTTGGCAGGAGGGGCTGGAAACACCATATATTTT. As protein: CASSLAGGAGNTIYF.

The chain uses TRBV5-6 and TRBJ1-6; no definite D call. From germline, CDR1 is SGHDT and CDR2 YYEEEE. V lost 3 bases to trimming and J lost 0 bases, with 10 bases between them. CDR3 length: 16 amino acids. The CDR3 coding sequence is TGTGCCAGCAGCTCCCGACACCTCTCCTATAATTCACCCCTCCACTTT. Amino acid sequence: CASSSRHLSYNSPLHF.

The chain joins TRBV7-7 to TRBJ2-2; D remains unclear. Trimming took off 2 bases at V and 1 base at J, with 5 bases between the two ends. Germline V gives CDR1 SSHAT, CDR2 FNYEAQ (reference sequence). The CDR3 runs 14 residues. CDR3 sequence reads: CASSLHLNTGELFF. CDR3 DNA: TGTGCCAGCAGCTTACACCTGAACACCGGGGAGCTGTTTTTT.